This is a list of T cell receptor beta chains from one sample in a study of blood T cell repertoires in COVID-19. TCRdb keeps only in-frame clones here, not all; method: immunoSEQ multiplex PCR. The table has about 340,000 clones, around four fifths seen once. Sequenced input: peripheral blood. The receptors derive from a man younger than 40 with active or convalescent COVID-19. Both conserved end residues are part of each CDR3. The D gene is left open where the match is weak. Clone size, where shown, is once, few, many, or a class for clones that have expanded.

J: TRBJ1-2; size: .; D: TRBD1; V: TRBV4-1; CDR3: CASSQGRRQGDRSYGYTF; DNA: TGCGCCAGCAGCCAAGGGAGGAGGCAGGGGGATCGGTCATATGGCTACACCTTC
J: TRBJ1-5; size: .; D: TRBD1; V: TRBV19; CDR3: CASSEDRGGQPQHF; DNA: TGTGCCAGTAGCGAAGACAGGGGAGGTCAGCCCCAGCATTTT
J: TRBJ1-3; size: .; D: TRBD1; V: TRBV5-6; CDR3: CASSRTGPGNTIYF; DNA: TGTGCCAGCAGCAGGACAGGACCTGGAAACACCATATATTTT
J: TRBJ2-1; size: .; D: .; V: TRBV19; CDR3: CASSIETSSTPYNEQFF; DNA: TGTGCCAGTAGTATAGAAACTAGCAGTACCCCCTACAATGAGCAGTTCTTC
J: TRBJ1-2; size: .; D: TRBD1; V: TRBV18; CDR3: CASSPGTGTHQGYTF; DNA: TGTGCCAGCTCACCCGGGACAGGCACCCACCAGGGCTACACCTTC
J: TRBJ1-5; size: .; D: .; V: TRBV10-1; CDR3: CASTVGGLDQPQHF; DNA: TGCGCCAGCACGGTGGGGGGGCTAGATCAGCCCCAGCATTTT
J: TRBJ1-5; size: .; D: .; V: TRBV21-1; CDR3: CASYDRGALDQPQHF; DNA: TGTGCCAGCTACGATCGCGGGGCCCTGGATCAGCCCCAGCATTTT
J: TRBJ2-1; size: .; D: TRBD2; V: TRBV5-1; CDR3: CASSLVREGHNEQFF; DNA: TGCGCCAGCAGCTTGGTACGGGAGGGTCACAATGAGCAGTTCTTC
J: TRBJ1-5; size: .; D: TRBD1; V: TRBV5-4; CDR3: CASSVGTGQNQPQHF; DNA: TGTGCCAGCAGCGTAGGGACAGGGCAGAATCAGCCCCAGCATTTT
J: TRBJ1-6; size: .; D: TRBD1; V: TRBV19; CDR3: CASSTDREVSPLHF; DNA: TGTGCCAGTAGTACGGACAGGGAGGTTTCACCCCTCCACTTT
J: TRBJ1-2; size: .; D: .; V: TRBV6-5; CDR3: CASRPAPYGGYTF; DNA: TGTGCCAGCAGGCCAGCCCCTTACGGGGGCTACACCTTC
J: TRBJ2-7; size: .; D: TRBD1; V: TRBV5-4; CDR3: CASSLVGQGRREQYF; DNA: TGTGCCAGCAGCTTGGTGGGACAGGGTAGGCGTGAGCAGTACTTC
J: TRBJ1-6; size: .; D: .; V: TRBV27; CDR3: CASRPSSYNSPLHF; DNA: TGTGCCAGCAGGCCGAGCTCCTATAATTCACCCCTCCACTTT
J: TRBJ2-7; size: .; D: TRBD2; V: TRBV11-1; CDR3: CASSPLGLAGGQEQYF; DNA: TGTGCCAGCAGCCCACTCGGACTAGCGGGGGGGCAAGAGCAGTACTTC
J: TRBJ2-7; size: once; D: TRBD1; V: TRBV7-9; CDR3: CASSSDRERYEQYF; DNA: TGTGCCAGCAGCTCGGACAGGGAAAGGTACGAGCAGTACTTC
J: TRBJ2-4; size: .; D: .; V: TRBV2; CDR3: CASSEGGVVQYF; DNA: TGTGCCAGCAGTGAGGGCGGGGTGGTTCAGTACTTC
J: TRBJ2-3; size: .; D: .; V: TRBV4-1; CDR3: CASSRTAGITDTQYF; DNA: TGCGCCAGCAGCCGGACGGCGGGGATTACAGATACGCAGTATTTT
J: TRBJ1-1; size: .; D: .; V: TRBV11-3; CDR3: CASSLDGVNTEAFF; DNA: TGTGCCAGCAGCTTAGACGGGGTCAACACTGAAGCTTTCTTT
J: TRBJ2-2; size: .; D: TRBD2; V: TRBV5-6; CDR3: CASSPAGGAGELFF; DNA: TGTGCCAGCAGCCCGGCCGGGGGGGCCGGGGAGCTGTTTTTT
J: TRBJ1-5; size: few; D: .; V: TRBV2; CDR3: CASLDSRASNQPQHF; DNA: TGTGCCAGCCTCGACAGCCGGGCTAGCAATCAGCCCCAGCATTTT
J: TRBJ2-7; size: .; D: .; V: TRBV7-9; CDR3: CASSLKGTYEQYF; DNA: TGTGCCAGCAGCCTAAAGGGGACCTACGAGCAGTACTTC
J: TRBJ1-5; size: few; D: .; V: TRBV12-3/TRBV12-4; CDR3: CASSLPSQPQHF; DNA: TGTGCCAGCAGTTTACCTAGTCAGCCCCAGCATTTT
J: TRBJ1-1; size: .; D: .; V: TRBV10-3; CDR3: CAIGAVFSEAFF; DNA: TGTGCCATCGGGGCAGTTTTCAGTGAAGCTTTCTTT
J: TRBJ2-7; size: .; D: TRBD1; V: TRBV4-2; CDR3: CASSLDRGSHEQYF; DNA: TGTGCCAGCAGCCTGGACAGGGGCAGCCACGAGCAGTACTTC
J: TRBJ2-7; size: .; D: TRBD1; V: TRBV27; CDR3: CASSTYPGQGYEQYF; DNA: TGTGCCAGCAGTACTTATCCGGGACAGGGCTACGAGCAGTACTTC
J: TRBJ1-5; size: few; D: .; V: TRBV6-2/TRBV6-3; CDR3: CASSYLSSGSNQPQHF; DNA: TGTGCCAGCAGTTACTTATCTTCGGGGTCGAATCAGCCCCAGCATTTT
J: TRBJ1-1; size: .; D: .; V: TRBV30; CDR3: CSLFRTGSSEAFF; DNA: TGTTCCCTATTTCGCACAGGGTCTTCCGAAGCTTTCTTT
J: TRBJ2-1; size: .; D: .; V: TRBV4-1; CDR3: CASSHDRRATYNEQFF; DNA: TGCGCCAGCAGCCATGACCGGAGGGCCACCTACAATGAGCAGTTCTTC
J: TRBJ2-1; size: .; D: .; V: TRBV14; CDR3: CASSQAGSNEQFF; DNA: TGTGCCAGCAGCCAAGCCGGGAGCAATGAGCAGTTCTTC
J: TRBJ2-2; size: once; D: TRBD2; V: TRBV5-6; CDR3: CASRGGLAGRTGELFF; DNA: TGTGCCAGCAGAGGGGGACTAGCGGGGAGGACCGGGGAGCTGTTTTTT
J: TRBJ1-1; size: few; D: .; V: TRBV30; CDR3: CAWNGDYTEAFF; DNA: TGTGCCTGGAACGGGGACTACACTGAAGCTTTCTTT
J: TRBJ1-4; size: .; D: .; V: TRBV6-5; CDR3: CASGGAAENEKLFF; DNA: TGTGCCTCCGGGGGGGCGGCCGAAAATGAAAAACTGTTTTTT
J: TRBJ2-3; size: .; D: .; V: TRBV2; CDR3: CASSLRSPQGRDTQYF; DNA: TGTGCCAGCAGCCTCAGATCCCCCCAGGGGCGAGATACGCAGTATTTT
J: TRBJ1-3; size: .; D: .; V: TRBV19; CDR3: CASSTQSSGNTIYF; DNA: TGTGCCAGTAGTACCCAGTCGTCAGGAAACACCATATATTTT
J: TRBJ1-5; size: .; D: TRBD1; V: TRBV6-5; CDR3: CASSSTGDTSQHF; DNA: TGTGCCAGCAGCTCCACAGGGGACACTTCCCAGCATTTT
J: TRBJ2-3; size: .; D: TRBD1; V: TRBV12-3/TRBV12-4; CDR3: CASSPPTGRQYF; DNA: TGTGCCAGCAGCCCACCGACAGGGCGCCAGTATTTT
J: TRBJ2-3; size: few; D: .; V: TRBV5-4; CDR3: CASSSFGADTQYF; DNA: TGTGCCAGCAGCTCCTTTGGAGCGGATACGCAGTATTTT
J: TRBJ2-2; size: .; D: .; V: TRBV5-4; CDR3: CASSPGGSTPQGGELFF; DNA: TGTGCCAGCAGCCCTGGAGGTAGTACTCCTCAAGGTGGGGAGCTGTTTTTT
J: TRBJ2-3; size: .; D: TRBD2; V: TRBV7-9; CDR3: CASRAGKVPDTQYF; DNA: TGTGCCAGCCGAGCGGGGAAGGTCCCAGATACGCAGTATTTT